This TCR beta chain was recorded in a study of T cells in Graves' hyperthyroidism and ophthalmopathy. Study-level points and caveats: Blood also held most thyroid clonotypes expanded beyond 0.001.

This clonotype was counted ten times or more. Antigen specificity is unknown. Exclusion followed for patients with uncontrolled infection, other autoimmune disease, pregnancy or lactation. The CDR3 has 15 amino acids. Germline V gene lookup returns CDR1 DFQATT and CDR2 SNEGSKA (reference sequence). Trimming removed 6 bases from V and 5 bases from J; junction bases left unmatched: 8. Amplification targeted TCR beta CDR3 regions from RNA transcripts. The HTBI set primed first-round TCR CDR3 RT-PCR. TCRdb called the multiplex PCR reads again in MiXCR, with one record for every CDR3 protein. The sample includes under 350,000 distinct CDR3 sequences, over 20% seen only once; the top ten take around 50%.

V usage is TRBV20-1 and J usage is TRBJ2-1, with TRBD1 matching over 12 bases. This sequence was found in a woman aged 45-65 years with Graves' hyperthyroidism. The sample comprised blood. CDR3 in amino acids: CSANYGTGGHNEQFF. The DNA for the CDR3 is TGCAGTGCCAACTACGGGACAGGGGGCCACAATGAGCAGTTCTTC.